In its sample, the clone carrying this TCR beta chain was seen once. Its target is unknown. V was pared by 6 bases and J by 9 bases, with 8 bases of the junction left unmatched. Looked up from germline, CDR1 is MNHEY and CDR2 is SMNVEV (reference sequence). The CDR3 is made up of 14 amino acids. These data belong to a study of graft-versus-host responses after intestinal transplantation. Study-level information: Isolated intestinal, liver-intestinal, or multivisceral transplants were what recipients had. Anti-thymocyte globulin induction, then tacrolimus and steroids for two to four years, went to all recipients.

Measured with immunoSEQ multiplex PCR; TCRdb has only the in-frame clones, and not every one. The data show 75,000 to 90,000 clones, approximately 91% seen once. Study-wide points: Recipient bone marrow held GvH clones, some seen earlier in ileum or blood. High graft-versus-host to host-versus-graft clonal ratios were found in allografts of patients who had graft-donor T cell macrochimerism.

This chain connects TRBV27 to TRBJ1-6, with 7 bases that match TRBD1. The source material was unstimulated CD4+ T cells sorted from spleen or lymph node cells, sampled before intestinal transplant. The sequence was collected from a human donor who received an intestinal transplant. The chain's CDR3 is CASRGQVGGSPLHF. CDR3 nucleotide sequence: TGTGCCAGCAGAGGACAGGTTGGCGGTTCACCCCTCCACTTT.